These 17 T cell receptor beta chains were sequenced from one sample in a study of T cells in Graves' hyperthyroidism and ophthalmopathy. Amplification of TCR beta CDR3 regions was performed using RNA transcripts as template. HTBI primers drove first-round RT-PCR of the TCR CDR3. MiXCR was run by TCRdb on the multiplex PCR reads, yielding one entry per CDR3 protein. The sample holds some 500,000 distinct CDR3 sequences; around 15% are singletons and the top ten take 25% to 35%. Sequenced input: blood. The origin of the receptors is a woman aged 25-40 years with Graves' ophthalmopathy.

A few counts support this clonotype. The J gene is TRBJ2-1, the V gene TRBV6-1; D not resolved. The CDR3 is 12 amino acids. V lost 5 bases and J 8 bases, leaving 10 bases between the germline ends. The germline CDR1 and CDR2 sequences are MNHNS and SASEGT. CDR3 loop: CASSRGYYEQFF. CDR3 bases: TGTGCCAGCAGTCGCGGATATTATGAGCAGTTCTTC.

This clonotype occurred many times. The chain carries TRBV11-2 and TRBJ2-7; the D gene is possibly TRBD1 (6 bases). The ends were cut back, 1 base at V and 0 bases at J, with 13 bases in the middle. Germline CDR1 SGHAT, CDR2 FQNNGV. The CDR3 runs 16 residues. CDR3 DNA: TGTGCCAGCAGCTTAGTGGGGGCAGCGAGCTCCTACGAGCAGTACTTC. This sequence encodes CASSLVGAASSYEQYF.

The rearrangement uses TRBV28 and TRBJ2-1; 12 nucleotides align to TRBD2. The CDR3 has 16 amino acids. Germline V CDR1 and CDR2: MDHEN, SYDVKM. V shed 2 bases, J shed 9 bases, and the junction held 8 bases outside the gene matches. In DNA, the CDR3 is TGTGCCAGCAGTTTAAGGGCTAGCGGGAGGGCCATTGAGCAGTTCTTC. Protein: CASSLRASGRAIEQFF.

The chain carries TRBV27 and TRBJ2-1, with D uncertain. The ends were cut back, 5 bases at V and 9 bases at J, with 14 bases in the middle. The CDR3 has 13 amino acids. The germline V gene encodes CDR1 MNHEY and CDR2 SMNVEV (reference sequence). The CDR3 region has the DNA TGTGCCAGCAGTCCGAACCCCGGATCTGAGCAGTTCTTC. Encoded protein: CASSPNPGSEQFF.

The gene calls are TRBV30 and TRBJ1-5; no clear D. V was trimmed by 0 bases and J by 6 bases, leaving 15 bases between them. This CDR3 comprises 15 residues. The germline V gene has CDR1 GTSNPN and CDR2 SVGIG (reference sequence). The CDR3 here is CAWSVRQEGIQPQHF. CDR3 nucleotide sequence: TGTGCCTGGAGTGTCCGGCAGGAAGGGATTCAGCCCCAGCATTTT.

This clonotype was detected a few times. This chain links TRBV5-1 with TRBJ2-2; D ambiguous. Trimming left V 4 bases short and J 0 bases short, with 13 bases between. The CDR3 is 16 residues long. Germline loops: CDR1 SGHRS, CDR2 YFSETQ. As DNA, the CDR3 is TGCGCCAGCAGCCCCATGCGTCAGGCGAACACCGGGGAGCTGTTTTTT. Its translation is CASSPMRQANTGELFF.

The rearrangement links TRBV7-3 to TRBJ2-7; D is perhaps TRBD2 (6 bases). V shed 2 bases and J shed 4 bases, with 15 bases lying between them. The CDR3 consists of 15 residues. The V gene's germline CDR1 is SGHTA and CDR2 FQGTGA. The CDR3 protein is CASSLGGLVPYEQYF. The CDR3 region has the DNA TGTGCCAGCAGCTTAGGGGGACTGGTCCCTTACGAGCAGTACTTC.

The chain is built from TRBV7-2 and TRBJ2-1; 10 nucleotides align to TRBD2. After removal of 4 bases from V and 1 base from J, the junction contained 7 bases not matched to a gene. The V gene's germline CDR1 is SGHTA and CDR2 FQGNSA. The CDR3 runs to 17 residues. The CDR3 region is CASSSHRTSGSYNEQFF. The CDR3 DNA reads as TGTGCCAGCAGCTCCCACCGGACTAGCGGTTCCTACAATGAGCAGTTCTTC. The variable domain in full, with the rest retrieved from reference TRBV7-2 and TRBJ2-1, is GAGVSQSPSNKVTEKGKDVELRCDPISGHTALYWYRQSLGQGLEFLIYFQGNSAPDKSGLPSDRFSAERTGGSVSTLTIQRTQQEDSAVYLCASSSHRTSGSYNEQFFGPGTRLTVL.

This clonotype was seen at least ten times. The chain recombines TRBV11-3 with TRBJ1-1; D remains unclear. Looked up from germline, CDR1 is SGHNT and CDR2 is YENEEA. The CDR3 contains 19 residues. The germline V and J ends were trimmed by 5 bases and 3 bases, with 28 bases remaining between them. The CDR3 reads CASSHPGGGRHLVDTEAFF. The CDR3 DNA follows: TGTGCCAGCAGCCACCCGGGAGGTGGACGGCATTTGGTGGACACTGAAGCTTTCTTT.

At least ten counts were recorded for this clonotype. This chain links TRBV7-2 with TRBJ1-1, with TRBD1 as a possible D gene (6 bases). Germline loops: CDR1 SGHTA, CDR2 FQGNSA. The CDR3 extends over 15 amino acids. The V and J ends lost 3 bases and 0 bases respectively, with 11 bases between them. The CDR3 sequence: CASSLAGQMNTEAFF. Written as DNA, the CDR3 is TGTGCCAGCAGCTTGGCAGGACAGATGAACACTGAAGCTTTCTTT.

The rearrangement joins TRBV7-3 to TRBJ2-1; 8 bases map to TRBD2. The germline V gene has CDR1 SGHTA and CDR2 FQGTGA. Trimming took 4 bases from V and 7 from J; bases not matched to a gene: 6. This CDR3 spans 14 amino acids. The CDR3, as DNA: TGTGCCAGCAGCTCCGGGACTAGTAAGAATGAGCAGTTCTTC. Its protein product is CASSSGTSKNEQFF.

This clonotype appeared many times. DNA of the CDR3: TGTGCCTGGAGTGTACTCGGCAAGCTCAACTATGGCTACACCTTC. It specifies CAWSVLGKLNYGYTF. V gene TRBV30 combines with J gene TRBJ1-2; D remains unclear. Germline CDR1 is GTSNPN and CDR2 is SVGIG (reference sequence). The CDR3 sequence is 15 residues long. The V and J ends lost 0 bases and 2 bases respectively, with 13 bases between them.

This clonotype was observed many times. The genes are TRBV30 and TRBJ2-1; 9 nucleotides match TRBD2. The CDR3 is made up of 16 amino acids. V shed 0 bases and J 8 bases; nucleotides not matched to a gene: 11. CDR1 is GTSNPN, CDR2 SVGIG, per germline (reference sequence). CDR3 DNA: TGTGCCTGGAGTGTACTTGGGGCGGGAGGGCGCCATGAGCAGTTCTTC. It translates to CAWSVLGAGGRHEQFF.

This clonotype has just a few counts. The rearrangement links TRBV20-1 to TRBJ2-5; D not resolved. The V end was cut by 8 bases, the J end by 2 bases, with 15 bases between. CDR1 and CDR2 (germline): DFQATT, SNEGSKA (reference sequence). The CDR3 length is 13 residues. CDR3 in DNA: TGCAGTCCACGGTGGGGAAGACAAGAGACCCAGTACTTC. Its translation is CSPRWGRQETQYF.

The table lists this clonotype with a few counts. The V gene is TRBV28, the J gene TRBJ2-1; TRBD2 matches 8 bases. Trimming took 7 bases from V and 10 from J; bases not matched to a gene: 18. The CDR3 consists of 16 residues. The germline V gene encodes CDR1 MDHEN and CDR2 SYDVKM. In DNA form, the CDR3 reads TGTGCCAGCATTAGTAGTTGGAATAGCGGGGTATGGGAGCAGTTCTTC. Its translation is CASISSWNSGVWEQFF.

The genes are TRBV6-1 and TRBJ1-5, with D unresolved. CDR3 size: 15 residues. Trimming took off 6 bases at V and 4 bases at J, with 16 bases between the two ends. Germline assignment: CDR1 MNHNS and CDR2 SASEGT. This CDR3 is CASRKDGMGNQPQHF. The CDR3 DNA reads TGTGCCAGCAGAAAGGACGGGATGGGGAATCAGCCCCAGCATTTT.

This clonotype was detected many times. V usage is TRBV28 and J usage is TRBJ2-7; TRBD2 is a possible D gene (5 bases). This CDR3 contains 17 residues. Germline CDR1 is MDHEN and CDR2 is SYDVKM. Trimming removed 6 bases at V and 0 bases at J, with 21 bases between. CDR3 residues: CASRGVRAFVSSYEQYF. The CDR3 DNA sequence: TGTGCCAGCAGGGGAGTGAGGGCCTTTGTCAGCTCCTACGAGCAGTACTTC. Using reference TRBV28 and TRBJ2-7 for the parts outside the CDR3, the full variable domain is DVKVTQSSRYLVKRTGEKVFLECVQDMDHENMFWYRQDPGLGLRLIYFSYDVKMKEKGDIPEGYSVSREKKERFSLILESASTNQTSMYLCASRGVRAFVSSYEQYFGPGTRLTVT.